The clone carrying this T cell receptor beta chain was seen many times. What it binds is unknown. Compared with germline, one end of the junction differs, possibly owing to a read error. Germline V CDR1 and CDR2: SGHRS, YFSETQ. CDR3 size: 19 residues. Time point here: newly diagnosed GD, antithyroid drugs for less than 3 months. Scientists built the TCR library using RNA that was extracted from PBMCs. Arm-PCR of CDR3 regions with iRepertoire HTBI primers generated TCR beta libraries. Study processing details: Analysis of the samples identified under 80 TRBV and 13 to 15 TRBJ segments. One entry per CDR3 protein results from TCRdb running MiXCR on the multiplex PCR reads. These V and J calls rely on TCRdb rather than the paper's analysis. The repertoire consists of 350,000 to 450,000 distinct CDR3 sequences, with approximately 12% occurring once and the leading ten covering under 20%. This specimen belongs to a study of regulatory T cells in long-lasting Graves disease. Whole-study findings and limits: Persistent cases favored TRBV28, TRBJ1-2 and TRBJ2-5. Comparison showed that persistent patients shared more public clonotypes (fewer than 3,000) than new patients (nearly 1,000).

The data were also submitted as part of a second study, on T cells in Graves' hyperthyroidism and ophthalmopathy. From that report: Using the HTBI primer set, a first-round RT-PCR was run on the TCR CDR3.

Specimen: peripheral blood mononuclear cells (PBMCs), collected at new diagnosis, from a patient treated with antithyroid drugs. This TCR derives from a woman younger than 35 with Graves disease. The chain uses TRBV5-1 and TRBJ2-3; D may be TRBD2 (6 bases). The CDR3 sequence: CASSLRILGLASYTDTQYF. CDR3 nucleotide sequence: TGTGCCAGCAGCTTACGGATCCTCGGGCTAGCGAGTTACACAGATACGCAGTATTTT.